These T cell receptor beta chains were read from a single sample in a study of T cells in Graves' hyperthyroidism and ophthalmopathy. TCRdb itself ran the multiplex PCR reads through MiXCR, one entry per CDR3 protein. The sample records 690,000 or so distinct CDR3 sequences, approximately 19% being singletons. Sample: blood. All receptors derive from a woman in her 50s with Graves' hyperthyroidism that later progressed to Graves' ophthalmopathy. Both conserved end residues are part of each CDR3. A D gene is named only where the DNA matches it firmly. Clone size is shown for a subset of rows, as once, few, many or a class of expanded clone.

CDR3 protein: CASSQMALSGNTIYF
CDR3 DNA: TGTGCCAGCAGCCAAATGGCCCTCTCTGGAAACACCATATATTTT
V gene: TRBV3-1
J gene: TRBJ1-3
D gene: -
clone size: -

CDR3 protein: CSASRSGSPGQPQHF
CDR3 DNA: TGCAGTGCTAGTCGATCAGGGTCCCCCGGTCAGCCCCAGCATTTT
V gene: TRBV20-1
J gene: TRBJ1-5
D gene: -
clone size: -

CDR3 protein: CASSKTEGNTEAFF
CDR3 DNA: TGTGCCAGCAGTAAGACAGAGGGGAACACTGAAGCTTTCTTT
V gene: TRBV12-3/TRBV12-4
J gene: TRBJ1-1
D gene: -
clone size: many

CDR3 protein: CASSYPGTSGGGNTGELFF
CDR3 DNA: TGTGCCAGCAGTTACCCCGGGACTAGCGGGGGGGGAAACACCGGGGAGCTGTTTTTT
V gene: TRBV6-6
J gene: TRBJ2-2
D gene: TRBD2
clone size: many

CDR3 protein: CASSEALRQNQPQHF
CDR3 DNA: TGTGCCAGCAGTGAAGCGCTTCGGCAAAATCAGCCCCAGCATTTT
V gene: TRBV2
J gene: TRBJ1-5
D gene: -
clone size: many

CDR3 protein: CSADPLGAQAGELFF
CDR3 DNA: TGCAGTGCCGATCCTCTGGGGGCGCAGGCCGGGGAGCTGTTTTTT
V gene: TRBV20-1
J gene: TRBJ2-2
D gene: -
clone size: -

CDR3 protein: CSVSEEGGELSGNTIYF
CDR3 DNA: TGCAGCGTTTCGGAGGAGGGAGGCGAGCTCTCTGGAAACACCATATATTTT
V gene: TRBV29-1
J gene: TRBJ1-3
D gene: -
clone size: -

CDR3 protein: CASNLTPRGNNSPLHF
CDR3 DNA: TGTGCCAGCAACCTGACCCCACGGGGCAATAATTCACCCCTCCACTTT
V gene: TRBV6-1
J gene: TRBJ1-6
D gene: -
clone size: -

CDR3 protein: CSVEGVGIRGTEAFF
CDR3 DNA: TGCAGCGTTGAGGGGGTCGGGATTCGGGGGACTGAAGCTTTCTTT
V gene: TRBV29-1
J gene: TRBJ1-1
D gene: -
clone size: many

CDR3 protein: CASSALGYQETQYF
CDR3 DNA: TGTGCCAGTAGTGCCCTTGGGTACCAAGAGACCCAGTACTTC
V gene: TRBV19
J gene: TRBJ2-5
D gene: -
clone size: -

CDR3 protein: CAVREGTYNSPLHF
CDR3 DNA: TGTGCCGTACGGGAGGGGACCTATAATTCACCCCTCCACTTT
V gene: TRBV6-1
J gene: TRBJ1-6
D gene: -
clone size: -

CDR3 protein: CASSLAAEINQPQHF
CDR3 DNA: TGTGCCAGCTCACTAGCGGCCGAAATCAATCAGCCCCAGCATTTT
V gene: TRBV18
J gene: TRBJ1-5
D gene: -
clone size: few

CDR3 protein: CASSEYTPLEQETYEQYF
CDR3 DNA: TGTGCCAGCAGTGAATATACCCCCCTGGAACAGGAGACCTACGAGCAGTACTTC
V gene: TRBV25-1
J gene: TRBJ2-7
D gene: -
clone size: few

CDR3 protein: CASSLGGARGTGELFF
CDR3 DNA: TGTGCCAGCAGCTTAGGAGGGGCCAGGGGAACCGGGGAGCTGTTTTTT
V gene: TRBV11-2
J gene: TRBJ2-2
D gene: -
clone size: many

CDR3 protein: CASSVRRPGGSEKLFF
CDR3 DNA: TGTGCCAGCAGCGTACGCCGACCCGGAGGTTCTGAAAAACTGTTTTTT
V gene: TRBV9
J gene: TRBJ1-4
D gene: -
clone size: -

CDR3 protein: CASRARNTDTQYF
CDR3 DNA: TGCGCCAGCAGGGCAAGAAACACAGATACGCAGTATTTT
V gene: TRBV10-2
J gene: TRBJ2-3
D gene: -
clone size: many

CDR3 protein: CSASGGAYEQFF
CDR3 DNA: TGCAGTGCTAGCGGGGGGGCCTATGAGCAGTTCTTC
V gene: TRBV20-1
J gene: TRBJ2-1
D gene: TRBD2
clone size: many

CDR3 protein: CASSLSFYTGELFF
CDR3 DNA: TGTGCCAGCAGTCTGAGTTTTTACACCGGGGAGCTGTTTTTT
V gene: TRBV6-2/TRBV6-3
J gene: TRBJ2-2
D gene: -
clone size: -

CDR3 protein: CASSLERTGGAGQPQHF
CDR3 DNA: TGTGCCAGCAGCTTAGAGAGGACAGGGGGCGCGGGTCAGCCCCAGCATTTT
V gene: TRBV7-2
J gene: TRBJ1-5
D gene: TRBD1
clone size: many

CDR3 protein: CSVAPQQYF
CDR3 DNA: TGCAGCGTTGCTCCTCAGCAGTACTTC
V gene: TRBV29-1
J gene: TRBJ2-7
D gene: -
clone size: -

CDR3 protein: CAWGTGGNSPLHF
CDR3 DNA: TGTGCCTGGGGAACAGGGGGTAATTCACCCCTCCACTTT
V gene: TRBV30
J gene: TRBJ1-6
D gene: TRBD1
clone size: many

CDR3 protein: CASSYLTQMNTEAFF
CDR3 DNA: TGTGCCAGCAGTTACTTGACACAAATGAACACTGAAGCTTTCTTT
V gene: TRBV6-5
J gene: TRBJ1-1
D gene: -
clone size: many

CDR3 protein: CASSIRGQGWTGELFF
CDR3 DNA: TGTGCCAGTAGTATACGAGGACAGGGGTGGACCGGGGAGCTGTTTTTT
V gene: TRBV19
J gene: TRBJ2-2
D gene: TRBD1
clone size: -

CDR3 protein: CSVGTVDNQPQHF
CDR3 DNA: TGCAGTGTCGGGACAGTGGACAATCAGCCCCAGCATTTT
V gene: TRBV20-1
J gene: TRBJ1-5
D gene: TRBD1
clone size: -

CDR3 protein: CASSYWGSEYNEQFF
CDR3 DNA: TGTGCCAGCAGTTACTGGGGCTCGGAGTACAATGAGCAGTTCTTC
V gene: TRBV6-6
J gene: TRBJ2-1
D gene: -
clone size: few

CDR3 protein: CASSLVRGLITEPNQPQHF
CDR3 DNA: TGTGCCAGCAGCTTAGTCCGGGGTCTTATAACAGAACCCAATCAGCCCCAGCATTTT
V gene: TRBV5-5
J gene: TRBJ1-5
D gene: -
clone size: -

CDR3 protein: CSARTANTEAFF
CDR3 DNA: TGCAGTGCTAGGACAGCCAACACTGAAGCTTTCTTT
V gene: TRBV20-1
J gene: TRBJ1-1
D gene: -
clone size: many

CDR3 protein: CASSPRNREETQYF
CDR3 DNA: TGTGCCAGCTCACCACGCAACAGGGAAGAGACCCAGTACTTC
V gene: TRBV18
J gene: TRBJ2-5
D gene: -
clone size: many

CDR3 protein: CASSQGTGAVDTEAFF
CDR3 DNA: TGTGCCAGCAGCCAAGGGACAGGGGCGGTGGACACTGAAGCTTTCTTT
V gene: TRBV3-1
J gene: TRBJ1-1
D gene: TRBD1
clone size: -

CDR3 protein: CASSFGGGGEDTQYF
CDR3 DNA: TGTGCCAGCAGTTTCGGCGGGGGCGGCGAAGATACGCAGTATTTT
V gene: TRBV12-3/TRBV12-4
J gene: TRBJ2-3
D gene: -
clone size: many

CDR3 protein: CASSIGGAKNIQYF
CDR3 DNA: TGTGCCAGCAGTATCGGGGGGGCCAAAAACATTCAGTACTTC
V gene: TRBV27
J gene: TRBJ2-4
D gene: TRBD2
clone size: -

CDR3 protein: CASSPEDRRDIQYF
CDR3 DNA: TGTGCCAGCTCACCAGAAGACCGGAGGGACATTCAGTACTTC
V gene: TRBV18
J gene: TRBJ2-4
D gene: -
clone size: -

CDR3 protein: CSAEGPGFTGELFF
CDR3 DNA: TGCAGTGCTGAAGGCCCGGGGTTCACCGGGGAGCTGTTTTTT
V gene: TRBV20-1
J gene: TRBJ2-2
D gene: -
clone size: many

CDR3 protein: CASSEGASGFDTQYF
CDR3 DNA: TGTGCCAGCAGTGAGGGGGCCTCGGGGTTTGATACGCAGTATTTT
V gene: TRBV2
J gene: TRBJ2-3
D gene: -
clone size: many

CDR3 protein: CASMRGYSNQPQHF
CDR3 DNA: TGTGCCAGCATGCGGGGGTATAGCAATCAGCCCCAGCATTTT
V gene: TRBV28
J gene: TRBJ1-5
D gene: -
clone size: -

CDR3 protein: CASSDGSGGSSPLHF
CDR3 DNA: TGTGCCAGCAGTGATGGTTCAGGTGGAAGTTCACCCCTCCACTTT
V gene: TRBV2
J gene: TRBJ1-6
D gene: -
clone size: many

CDR3 protein: CASSLLVRTEAFF
CDR3 DNA: TGTGCCAGCAGTTTACTGGTCCGCACTGAAGCTTTCTTT
V gene: TRBV27
J gene: TRBJ1-1
D gene: -
clone size: few

CDR3 protein: CASSLGLFDTGELFF
CDR3 DNA: TGTGCCAGCAGCTTAGGTCTTTTCGACACCGGGGAGCTGTTTTTT
V gene: TRBV7-3
J gene: TRBJ2-2
D gene: -
clone size: -

CDR3 protein: CASSSTYDSEYGYTF
CDR3 DNA: TGTGCCAGCAGTTCAACATACGACAGCGAATATGGCTACACCTTC
V gene: TRBV27
J gene: TRBJ1-2
D gene: -
clone size: -

CDR3 protein: CAIRGGSSEKLFF
CDR3 DNA: TGTGCCATCAGGGGGGGGTCGAGTGAAAAACTGTTTTTT
V gene: TRBV10-3
J gene: TRBJ1-4
D gene: -
clone size: once

CDR3 protein: CASSQVSGGNTDTQYF
CDR3 DNA: TGCGCCAGCAGCCAGGTTAGCGGGGGGAACACAGATACGCAGTATTTT
V gene: TRBV3-1
J gene: TRBJ2-3
D gene: TRBD2
clone size: -

CDR3 protein: CATSGQGAVYEQYF
CDR3 DNA: TGTGCCACCAGTGGACAGGGGGCGGTGTACGAGCAGTACTTC
V gene: TRBV24-1
J gene: TRBJ2-7
D gene: TRBD1
clone size: few

CDR3 protein: CAWSTQGVNSPLHF
CDR3 DNA: TGTGCCTGGAGTACCCAGGGGGTCAATTCACCCCTCCACTTT
V gene: TRBV30
J gene: TRBJ1-6
D gene: TRBD1
clone size: -

CDR3 protein: CASTSGPYNSPLHF
CDR3 DNA: TGTGCCAGTACCTCCGGGCCCTATAATTCACCCCTCCACTTT
V gene: TRBV19
J gene: TRBJ1-6
D gene: -
clone size: -

CDR3 protein: CASSGGLREQFF
CDR3 DNA: TGTGCCAGCAGCGGGGGACTAAGAGAGCAGTTCTTC
V gene: TRBV7-9
J gene: TRBJ2-1
D gene: TRBD2
clone size: few